The rows below give T cell receptor beta chains drawn from one sample of a study of T cells in Graves' hyperthyroidism and ophthalmopathy. From the multiplex PCR reads, TCRdb called clonotypes with MiXCR, one entry per CDR3 protein. Here the sample spans under 500,000 distinct CDR3 sequences, 11% to 15% being singletons. Sequenced: blood. The receptors shown here come from a man in his fifties or sixties with Graves' ophthalmopathy. Each CDR3 is given with its conserved first and last residue. The D gene is left open where the match is weak. The size of a clone is reported for some rows only, either as once, few or many, or as a class for expanded clones.

J	D	size	V	CDR3
TRBJ1-2	TRBD1	few	TRBV6-1	CASSEPAGRGPRYGYTF
TRBJ1-5	-	few	TRBV20-1	CSALSNSNQPQHF
TRBJ2-4	-	few	TRBV30	CAWSLALITKNIQYF
TRBJ2-3	-	many	TRBV18	CASSPPRGPDTQYF
TRBJ2-1	TRBD1	few	TRBV12-3/TRBV12-4	CASSPWTGERKSEQFF
TRBJ2-1	TRBD2	-	TRBV25-1	CASSALAGINEQFF
TRBJ2-7	-	many	TRBV6-6	CASSSSGTASDYEQYF
TRBJ2-1	TRBD2	-	TRBV29-1	CSVRTSGRRYEQFF
TRBJ2-2	-	-	TRBV2	CASSVGRKGGELFF
TRBJ1-1	-	few	TRBV20-1	CSAIPVGTEAFF
TRBJ2-2	TRBD2	many	TRBV2	CASIAGGTGELFF
TRBJ1-5	TRBD1	-	TRBV20-1	CSAEGAGRSGSNQPQHF
TRBJ2-5	TRBD2	-	TRBV4-1	CASSATPSGRFQETQYF
TRBJ2-5	-	few	TRBV10-2	CASARAEETQYF
TRBJ2-1	-	-	TRBV7-2	CASSPLGSYNEQFF
TRBJ2-5	TRBD2	few	TRBV20-1	CSARDLRTSGAQETQYF
TRBJ1-1	TRBD1	many	TRBV12-3/TRBV12-4	CASSLDRGSTEAFF
TRBJ2-5	-	many	TRBV2	CASCFTFRQDKETQYF
TRBJ2-2	-	many	TRBV5-1	CASSHGSTGELFF
TRBJ2-1	-	-	TRBV28	CASTTGWGAHEQFF
TRBJ1-1	-	-	TRBV11-1	CASSLGIRVTEAFF
TRBJ2-1	TRBD1	-	TRBV12-3/TRBV12-4	CASTAPGTGVVNEQFF
TRBJ2-2	TRBD2	-	TRBV6-5	CASSYQSGRAWPNTGELFF
TRBJ2-5	-	many	TRBV6-1	CASSSRVETQYF
TRBJ2-7	TRBD1	-	TRBV19	CASRKTTGATAYEQYF
TRBJ2-7	TRBD1	few	TRBV29-1	CSAQTGSREQYF
TRBJ2-7	-	few	TRBV29-1	CSVRGSNEQYF